Listed here is a single T cell receptor (beta chain). These data come from a study of OX40 agonist ivuxolimab in advanced cancers. Overall study context: Previous treatment with anti-PD-1, anti-PD-L1 or anti-CTLA-4 therapy was allowed; 40% had received some.

Clones were read by immunoSEQ multiplex PCR, and TCRdb kept only the in-frame ones, dropping some. The table has over 25,000 clones, around 79% seen once; the top ten hold roughly 29%. Trimming took 7 bases from V and 1 from J; bases not matched to a gene: 10. CDR1 is SQVTM and CDR2 is ANQGSEA in the germline V gene. This CDR3 has 15 residues. This sequence joins TRBV29-1 and TRBJ2-3; 8 positions agree with TRBD1. The sequenced sample was CD4+ or CD8+ T cells sorted from blood, obtained in a trial of the OX40 agonist ivuxolimab. The source is an adult with an advanced solid tumor such as melanoma, head and neck, liver or kidney cancer. CDR3 loop: CSADRGPGGTDTQYF. The CDR3 DNA reads as TGCAGCGCAGACAGGGGCCCGGGAGGCACAGATACGCAGTATTTT.